The clone carrying this T cell receptor (beta chain) was counted ten times or more. Its antigen remains unidentified. The sample is drawn from a study of T cell repertoires in cytomegalovirus infection. Whole-study context: CMV infection plus the matching HLA type was flagged by public TCR beta signatures. Study outcomes and limitations: The cumulative frequency of public TCR beta families distinguished individuals who carried CMV together with the relevant HLA. The ex vivo response was dominated by HLA-C-restricted CMV-specific TCR beta clonotypes.

TCRdb fed the reads into MiXCR, producing one record per CDR3 protein. The data contain 290,000 or so distinct CDR3 sequences, 25% of them singletons. The sequenced sample was PBMCs. The TCR sequence derives from a human donor in good health (CMV status not recorded). Some clones in this sample may be carry-over from other donors' samples.

CDR3 sequence: CASSNVGGPPNEQFF. The CDR3 bases are TGTGCCAGCAGCAACGTCGGGGGGCCCCCTAATGAGCAGTTCTTC. The rearrangement uses TRBV7-2 and TRBJ2-1, with D possibly being TRBD2 (7 bases). Germline CDR1 is SGHTA and CDR2 is FQGNSA. This CDR3 has 15 amino acids. Trimming took off 5 bases at V and 7 bases at J, with 18 bases between the two ends.